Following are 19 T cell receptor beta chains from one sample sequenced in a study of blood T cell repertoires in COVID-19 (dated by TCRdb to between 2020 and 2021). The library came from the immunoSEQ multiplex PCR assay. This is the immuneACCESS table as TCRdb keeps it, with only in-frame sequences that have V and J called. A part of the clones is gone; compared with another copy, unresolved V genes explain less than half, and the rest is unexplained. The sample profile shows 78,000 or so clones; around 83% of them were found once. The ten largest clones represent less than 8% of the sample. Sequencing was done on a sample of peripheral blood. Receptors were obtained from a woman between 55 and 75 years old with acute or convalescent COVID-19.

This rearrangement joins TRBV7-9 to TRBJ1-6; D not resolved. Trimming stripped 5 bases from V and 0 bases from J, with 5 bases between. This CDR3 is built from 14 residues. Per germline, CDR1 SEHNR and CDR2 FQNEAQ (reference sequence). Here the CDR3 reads CASSPSSYNSPLHF. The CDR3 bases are TGTGCCAGCAGCCCCAGCTCCTATAATTCACCCCTCCACTTT.

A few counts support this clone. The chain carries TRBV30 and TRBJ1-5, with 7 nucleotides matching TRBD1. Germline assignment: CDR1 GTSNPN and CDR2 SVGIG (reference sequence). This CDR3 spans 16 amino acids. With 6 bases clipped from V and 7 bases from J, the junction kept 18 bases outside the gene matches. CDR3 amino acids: CACMGGRGSSGQPQHF. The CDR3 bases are TGTGCCTGTATGGGGGGCAGGGGGTCCTCTGGGCAGCCCCAGCATTTT.

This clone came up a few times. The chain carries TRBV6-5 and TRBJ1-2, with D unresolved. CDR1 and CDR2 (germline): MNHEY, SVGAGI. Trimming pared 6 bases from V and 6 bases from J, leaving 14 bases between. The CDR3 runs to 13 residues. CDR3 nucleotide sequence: TGTGCCAGCAGAATGACACCTTCGGATGGCTACACCTTC. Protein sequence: CASRMTPSDGYTF.

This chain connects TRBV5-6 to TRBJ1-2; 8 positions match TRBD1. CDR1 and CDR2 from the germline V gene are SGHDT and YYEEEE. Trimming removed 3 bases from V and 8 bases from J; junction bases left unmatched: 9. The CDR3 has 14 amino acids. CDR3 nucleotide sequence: TGTGCCAGCAGCTCTGGACAGGGTCCGTCCGGCTACACCTTC. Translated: CASSSGQGPSGYTF.

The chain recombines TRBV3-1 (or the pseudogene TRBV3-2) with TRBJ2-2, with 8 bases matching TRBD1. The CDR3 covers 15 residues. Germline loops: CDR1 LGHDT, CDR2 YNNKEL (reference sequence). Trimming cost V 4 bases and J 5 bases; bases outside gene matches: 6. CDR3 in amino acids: CASSRPGGGTGELFF. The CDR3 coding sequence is TGTGCCAGCAGCCGCCCAGGGGGCGGAACCGGGGAGCTGTTTTTT.

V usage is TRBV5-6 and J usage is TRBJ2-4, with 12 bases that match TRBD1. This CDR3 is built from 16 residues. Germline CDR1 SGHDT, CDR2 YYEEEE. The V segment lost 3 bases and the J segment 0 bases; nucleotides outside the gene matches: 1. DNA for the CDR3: TGTGCCAGCAGCTGGGGACAGGGGGCAGCCAAAAACATTCAGTACTTC. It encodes CASSWGQGAAKNIQYF.

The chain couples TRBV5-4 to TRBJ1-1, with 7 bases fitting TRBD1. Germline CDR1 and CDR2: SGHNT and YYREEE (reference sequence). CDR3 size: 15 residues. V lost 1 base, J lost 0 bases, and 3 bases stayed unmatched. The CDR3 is CASSLNRGMNTEAFF. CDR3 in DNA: TGTGCCAGCAGCTTGAACAGGGGCATGAACACTGAAGCTTTCTTT.

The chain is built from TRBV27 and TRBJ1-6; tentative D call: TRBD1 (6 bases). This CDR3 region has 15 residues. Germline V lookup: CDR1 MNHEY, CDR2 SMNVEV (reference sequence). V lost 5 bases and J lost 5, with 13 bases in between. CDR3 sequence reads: CASSLDRSDNSPLHF. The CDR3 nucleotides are TGTGCCAGCAGTCTGGACAGATCGGATAATTCACCCCTCCACTTT.

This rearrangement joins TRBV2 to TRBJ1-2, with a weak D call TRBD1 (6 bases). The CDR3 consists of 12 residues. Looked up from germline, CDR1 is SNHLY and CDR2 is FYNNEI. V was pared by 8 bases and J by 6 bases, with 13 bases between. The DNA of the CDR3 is TGTGCCAGCCTGGTGGGGGCGGATGGCTACACCTTC. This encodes CASLVGADGYTF.

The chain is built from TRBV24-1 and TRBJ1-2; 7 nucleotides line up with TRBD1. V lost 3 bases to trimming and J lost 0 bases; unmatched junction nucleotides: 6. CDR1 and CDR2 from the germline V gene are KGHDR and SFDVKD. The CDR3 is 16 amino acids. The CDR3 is CATSDATGPANYGYTF. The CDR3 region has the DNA TGTGCCACCAGTGATGCGACAGGGCCCGCTAACTATGGCTACACCTTC.

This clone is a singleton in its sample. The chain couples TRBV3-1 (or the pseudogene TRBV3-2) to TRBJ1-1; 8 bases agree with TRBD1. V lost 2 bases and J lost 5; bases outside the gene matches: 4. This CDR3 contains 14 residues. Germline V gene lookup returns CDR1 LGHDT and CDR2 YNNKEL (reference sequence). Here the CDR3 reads CASSQSTGGTEAFF. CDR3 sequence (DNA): TGTGCCAGCAGCCAATCCACAGGGGGGACTGAAGCTTTCTTT.

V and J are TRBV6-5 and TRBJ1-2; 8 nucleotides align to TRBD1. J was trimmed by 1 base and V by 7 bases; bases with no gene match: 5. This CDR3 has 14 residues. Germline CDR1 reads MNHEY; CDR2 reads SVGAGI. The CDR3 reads CASMGRGRNYGYTF. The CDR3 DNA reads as TGTGCCAGCATGGGCAGGGGGCGTAACTATGGCTACACCTTC.

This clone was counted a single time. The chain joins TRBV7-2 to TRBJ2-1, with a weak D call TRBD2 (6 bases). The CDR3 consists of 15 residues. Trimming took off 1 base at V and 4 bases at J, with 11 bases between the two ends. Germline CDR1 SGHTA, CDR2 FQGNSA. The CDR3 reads CASSLVSGTYNEQFF. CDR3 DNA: TGTGCCAGCAGCTTAGTTAGCGGCACTTACAATGAGCAGTTCTTC.

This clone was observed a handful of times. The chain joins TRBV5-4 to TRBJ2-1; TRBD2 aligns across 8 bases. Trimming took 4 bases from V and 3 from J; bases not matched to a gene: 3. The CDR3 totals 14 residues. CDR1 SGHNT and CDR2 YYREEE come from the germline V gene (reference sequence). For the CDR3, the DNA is TGTGCCAGCAGCCCGGGAGGGGACTACAATGAGCAGTTCTTC. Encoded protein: CASSPGGDYNEQFF.

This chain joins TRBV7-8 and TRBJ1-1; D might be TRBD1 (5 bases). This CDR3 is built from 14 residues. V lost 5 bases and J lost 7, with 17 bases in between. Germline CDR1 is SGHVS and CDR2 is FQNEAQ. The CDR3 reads CASSQMGGRVEAFF. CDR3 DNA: TGTGCCAGCAGCCAGATGGGGGGTAGGGTTGAAGCTTTCTTT.

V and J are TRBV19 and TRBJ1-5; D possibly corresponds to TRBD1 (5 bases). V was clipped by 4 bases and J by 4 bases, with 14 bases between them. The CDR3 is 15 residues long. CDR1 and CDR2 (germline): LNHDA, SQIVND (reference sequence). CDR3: CASSTFGRGNQPQHF. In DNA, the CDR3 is TGTGCCAGTAGTACCTTCGGGAGGGGAAATCAGCCCCAGCATTTT. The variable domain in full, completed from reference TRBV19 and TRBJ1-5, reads DGGITQSPKYLFRKEGQNVTLSCEQNLNHDAMYWYRQDPGQGLRLIYYSQIVNDFQKGDIAEGYSVSREKKESFPLTVTSAQKNPTAFYLCASSTFGRGNQPQHFGDGTRLSIL.

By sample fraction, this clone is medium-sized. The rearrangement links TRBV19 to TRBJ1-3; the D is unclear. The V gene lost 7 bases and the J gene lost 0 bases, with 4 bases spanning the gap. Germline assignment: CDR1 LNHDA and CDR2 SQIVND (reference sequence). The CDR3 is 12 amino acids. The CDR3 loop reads CASTSSGNTIYF. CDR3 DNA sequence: TGTGCCAGTACCAGCTCTGGAAACACCATATATTTT.

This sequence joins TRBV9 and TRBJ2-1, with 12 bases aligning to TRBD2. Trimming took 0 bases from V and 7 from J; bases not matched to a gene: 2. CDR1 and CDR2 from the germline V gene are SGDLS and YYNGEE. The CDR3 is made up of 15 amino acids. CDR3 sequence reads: CASSVGTSGGNEQFF. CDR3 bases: TGTGCCAGCAGCGTAGGCACTAGCGGGGGGAATGAGCAGTTCTTC.

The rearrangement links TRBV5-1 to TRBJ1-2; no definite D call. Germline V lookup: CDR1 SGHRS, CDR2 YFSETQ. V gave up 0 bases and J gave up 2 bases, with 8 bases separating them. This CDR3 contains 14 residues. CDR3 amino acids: CASSLEQPNYGYTF. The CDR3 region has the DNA TGCGCCAGCAGCTTGGAACAGCCCAACTATGGCTACACCTTC.